The 20 T cell receptor beta chains presented below share a single source sample, sequenced in a study of CD8+ T cells in alopecia areata. Treatment indicated: oral pan-JAK inhibitor, 5-10 mg twice daily. As the sequencing template, cDNA was produced by extracting RNA and reverse transcribing it. Using immunoSEQ multiplex PCR, the repertoire was profiled, and TCRdb retains in-frame clones only, with some absent. The repertoire includes about 200,000 clones, around two fifths of them detected once, and around 0.48% sits in the top ten. The material sequenced was CD4+ T cells sorted from blood, taken between weeks 30 and 35, from a patient treated with tofacitinib. These TCRs come from a human donor with alopecia areata.

The V call is TRBV30, the J call TRBJ2-7; the D gene is possibly TRBD2 (6 bases). The germline CDR1 and CDR2 sequences are GTSNPN and SVGIG (reference sequence). The CDR3 runs 13 residues. Trimming cost V 1 base and J 3 bases, with 10 bases left between them. This chain's CDR3 is CAWSGGLYYEQYF. CDR3 coding DNA: TGTGCCTGGAGTGGGGGACTCTACTACGAGCAGTACTTC.

The rearrangement joins TRBV19 to TRBJ1-5, with D maybe TRBD1 (5 bases). V dropped 5 bases and J dropped 3 bases, with 17 bases sitting between them. The CDR3 is 16 residues long. From germline, CDR1 is LNHDA and CDR2 SQIVND (reference sequence). CDR3 in DNA: TGTGCCAGTAGTCGGTTCGGGGCAGGGTACAATCAGCCCCAGCATTTT. Encoded protein: CASSRFGAGYNQPQHF.

The chain has TRBV6-5 and TRBJ2-1; 8 nucleotides match TRBD1. CDR1 and CDR2 (germline): MNHEY, SVGAGI. The CDR3 is made up of 16 amino acids. The ends lost 0 bases at V and 8 bases at J; junction bases unmatched: 9. CDR3 loop: CASSYSGAGGMDEQFF. The CDR3 DNA sequence: TGTGCCAGCAGTTACTCTGGGGCAGGGGGCATGGATGAGCAGTTCTTC.

V and J are TRBV27 and TRBJ1-5; 7 nucleotides match TRBD1. CDR1 is MNHEY, CDR2 SMNVEV, per germline (reference sequence). V lost 5 bases, J lost 8 bases, and 3 bases stayed unmatched. The CDR3 loop spans 12 amino acids. The CDR3 nucleotides are TGTGCCAGCAGTACAACAGGGGAGCCCCAGCATTTT. It specifies CASSTTGEPQHF.

The chain combines TRBV4-1 with TRBJ2-2; D may be TRBD2 (6 bases). The CDR3 spans 15 residues. With 3 bases removed from V and 3 bases from J, the gap between germline ends came to 11 bases. Germline CDR1 reads MGHRA; CDR2 reads YSYEKL. CDR3 loop: CASSHAGSYTGELFF. The CDR3 DNA reads TGCGCCAGCAGCCACGCGGGGTCGTACACCGGGGAGCTGTTTTTT.

The chain carries TRBV20-1 and TRBJ1-3; D unclear. Trimming shortened V by 6 bases and J by 4 bases, and 7 bases separated the two germline ends. The CDR3 is made up of 11 amino acids. Germline CDR1 DFQATT, CDR2 SNEGSKA (reference sequence). CDR3 sequence: CSAATGNTIYF. Here the CDR3 DNA reads TGCAGTGCGGCAACAGGAAACACCATATATTTT.

This clone was counted between two and nine times. This chain joins TRBV13 and TRBJ1-2, with 9 bases identical to TRBD1. V shed 6 bases, J shed 10 bases, and the junction held 12 bases outside the gene matches. The CDR3 is 14 residues long. The germline V gene has CDR1 PRHDT and CDR2 FYEKMQ (reference sequence). The CDR3 region has the DNA TGTGCCAGCAGACCATTCGGACAGGGGATTGACTACACCTTC. It is translated as CASRPFGQGIDYTF.

In its sample, this clone was seen a few times. The rearrangement uses TRBV29-1 and TRBJ2-1, with D unresolved. Trimming took 6 bases from V and 4 from J, leaving 13 bases between them. The length of the CDR3 is 13 residues. Germline CDR1 reads SQVTM; CDR2 reads ANQGSEA. For the CDR3, the DNA is TGCAGCGTCCGACGGCAGGCTTACAATGAGCAGTTCTTC. As protein: CSVRRQAYNEQFF.

The rearrangement joins TRBV19 to TRBJ1-5, with TRBD1 matching over 7 bases. Germline CDR1 reads LNHDA; CDR2 reads SQIVND (reference sequence). This CDR3 comprises 15 residues. V shed 8 bases and J 4 bases; nucleotides not matched to a gene: 11. CDR3 coding DNA: TGTGCCAGTTCCGGACAGGCCAGCTATAATCAGCCCCAGCATTTT. It translates to CASSGQASYNQPQHF. Full variable domain (missing parts from reference TRBV19 and TRBJ1-5): DGGITQSPKYLFRKEGQNVTLSCEQNLNHDAMYWYRQDPGQGLRLIYYSQIVNDFQKGDIAEGYSVSREKKESFPLTVTSAQKNPTAFYLCASSGQASYNQPQHFGDGTRLSIL.

The chain carries TRBV6-5 and TRBJ1-5; D is uncertain. The CDR3 covers 13 residues. Germline-derived CDR1 and CDR2 are MNHEY and SVGAGI. V lost 6 bases to trimming and J lost 2 bases, with 8 bases between them. The CDR3 protein is CASRLFGNQPQHF. Here the CDR3 DNA reads TGTGCCAGCAGGTTGTTTGGCAATCAGCCCCAGCATTTT.

The rearrangement joins TRBV7-2 to TRBJ2-7; D is unresolved. The V end lost 5 bases, the J end lost 3 bases, and 14 bases lay between the germline ends. CDR1 and CDR2 (germline): SGHTA, FQGNSA. This CDR3 contains 14 residues. The CDR3 coding sequence is TGTGCCAGCAGCGCCGGTGGAGATTACTACGAGCAGTACTTC. It codes for CASSAGGDYYEQYF.

In this sample, this clone turned up a few times. The rearrangement uses TRBV5-6 and TRBJ2-2, with 7 bases aligning to TRBD1. CDR1 is SGHDT, CDR2 YYEEEE, per germline. The CDR3 contains 15 residues. With V trimmed by 4 bases and J by 9 bases, 12 bases remained unmatched. In DNA, the CDR3 is TGTGCCAGCAGCCTGCCCGGGACAGTAGCCCGGGAGCTGTTTTTT. Protein sequence: CASSLPGTVARELFF.

J is TRBJ2-5 and V is TRBV7-9; D is undetermined. CDR1 and CDR2 (germline): SEHNR, FQNEAQ (reference sequence). Trimming shortened V by 5 bases and J by 2 bases, and 6 bases separated the two germline ends. The CDR3 spans 12 residues. Here the CDR3 reads CASSPRQETQYF. CDR3 bases: TGTGCCAGCAGCCCAAGGCAAGAGACCCAGTACTTC.

The CDR3 region is CASSFGQIGLEAFF. CDR3 bases: TGCGCCAGCAGCTTTGGACAGATAGGCCTTGAAGCTTTCTTT. This sequence joins TRBV5-1 and TRBJ1-1; a weak D match, TRBD1 (6 bases). Trimming shortened V by 2 bases and J by 7 bases, and 15 bases separated the two germline ends. The CDR3 has 14 amino acids. Germline V lookup: CDR1 SGHRS, CDR2 YFSETQ.

This clone turned up a few times. The gene calls are TRBV30 and TRBJ1-1, with D maybe TRBD1 (5 bases). Trimming stripped 2 bases from V and 8 bases from J, with 12 bases between. The germline gives CDR1 GTSNPN, CDR2 SVGIG (reference sequence). CDR3 length: 12 amino acids. The CDR3 loop is CAWSQSRGEAFF. CDR3 in DNA: TGTGCCTGGAGTCAATCTCGGGGGGAAGCTTTCTTT.

This chain connects TRBV27 to TRBJ2-5; weak D call: TRBD1 (5 bases). V gave up 4 bases and J gave up 7 bases, with 13 bases separating them. The CDR3 totals 13 residues. CDR1 and CDR2 (germline): MNHEY, SMNVEV (reference sequence). The CDR3 sequence: CASSSRQSGTQYF. Here the CDR3 DNA reads TGTGCCAGCAGTTCCAGACAGAGTGGGACCCAGTACTTC.

The gene calls are TRBV4-1 and TRBJ1-2, with 7 bases aligning to TRBD1. CDR1 and CDR2 from the germline V gene are MGHRA and YSYEKL. The V gene end was trimmed by 4 bases and the J gene end by 7 bases; junction bases not matched to a gene: 15. The CDR3 has 16 amino acids. DNA of the CDR3: TGCGCCAGCAGCCTCCCCGACAGGGTATCGTCAGGTGGCTACACCTTC. Translation gives CASSLPDRVSSGGYTF.

This clone showed up just a few times. The identical CDR3 is also encoded by other nucleotide sequences in the sample. V is TRBV9 and J is TRBJ2-7; unclear D gene. With 2 bases removed from V and 3 bases from J, the gap between germline ends came to 9 bases. CDR1 SGDLS and CDR2 YYNGEE come from the germline V gene. The CDR3 extends over 13 amino acids. The CDR3 DNA reads as TGTGCCAGCAGCGTCAGCGATCGCTACGAGCAGTACTTC. Encoded protein: CASSVSDRYEQYF. Combining the CDR3 with reference TRBV9 and TRBJ2-7 gives the whole variable domain DSGVTQTPKHLITATGQRVTLRCSPRSGDLSVYWYQQSLDQGLQFLIQYYNGEERAKGNILERFSAQQFPDLHSELNLSSLELGDSALYFCASSVSDRYEQYFGPGTRLTVT.

This clone has just a few counts. The gene calls are TRBV7-2 and TRBJ2-3; 7 bases are a match to TRBD2. Germline assignment: CDR1 SGHTA and CDR2 FQGNSA. J was trimmed by 1 base and V by 5 bases; bases with no gene match: 12. The CDR3 totals 17 residues. CDR3 DNA sequence: TGTGCCAGCAGCAAAAATCCGGGACTAAGGGGCACAGATACGCAGTATTTT. Translated, it gives CASSKNPGLRGTDTQYF.

The CDR3 is CASSMGLTWGPQHF. DNA for the CDR3: TGTGCCAGTAGTATGGGCCTCACATGGGGGCCCCAGCATTTT. The J gene is TRBJ1-5, the V gene TRBV19; D not certain. The CDR3 runs 14 residues. Trimming removed 3 bases from V and 9 bases from J, with 15 bases in between. Per the germline V gene, CDR1 is LNHDA and CDR2 is SQIVND (reference sequence).